A selection of T cell receptor beta chains follows, all from one sample in a study of shared clonotypes between healthy human individuals. Generated by immunoSEQ multiplex PCR, the TCRdb table keeps only in-frame clones and is missing some. The profile shows millions of clones, approximately 92% of them singletons. The specimen sequenced was naive CD4+ T cells sorted from blood. The origin of the receptors is a man aged 18 to 35 in good health. Each CDR3 is given with its conserved first and last residue. The order of the fields is V gene, D gene, clone size, J gene, CDR3 protein, CDR3 DNA. A D gene is named only where the DNA matches it firmly. Clone size is shown for a subset of rows, as once, few, many or a class of expanded clone.

V gene: TRBV5-1; D gene: -; clone size: -; J gene: TRBJ1-3; CDR3 protein: CASSFSGAGGNTIYF; CDR3 DNA: TGCGCCAGCAGCTTCTCGGGAGCGGGCGGAAACACCATATATTTT
V gene: TRBV18; D gene: -; clone size: once; J gene: TRBJ1-3; CDR3 protein: CASSPPAGTAGNTIYF; CDR3 DNA: TGTGCCAGCTCACCACCGGCAGGGACTGCTGGAAACACCATATATTTT
V gene: TRBV7-6; D gene: TRBD1; clone size: -; J gene: TRBJ2-6; CDR3 protein: CASSNGQGESGANVLTF; CDR3 DNA: TGTGCCAGCAGCAATGGACAGGGGGAGTCTGGGGCCAACGTCCTGACTTTC
V gene: TRBV10-3; D gene: -; clone size: few; J gene: TRBJ1-6; CDR3 protein: CAISDQLAPLHF; CDR3 DNA: TGTGCCATCAGTGACCAACTGGCGCCCCTCCACTTT
V gene: TRBV7-2; D gene: -; clone size: -; J gene: TRBJ2-3; CDR3 protein: CASSHKPVSTDTQYF; CDR3 DNA: TGTGCCAGCAGCCACAAACCAGTAAGCACAGATACGCAGTATTTT
V gene: TRBV18; D gene: TRBD1; clone size: -; J gene: TRBJ1-5; CDR3 protein: CASSIQGERPQHF; CDR3 DNA: TGTGCCAGCTCAATACAGGGGGAAAGGCCCCAGCATTTT
V gene: TRBV18; D gene: -; clone size: -; J gene: TRBJ2-6; CDR3 protein: CASSPDNSGANVLTF; CDR3 DNA: TGTGCCAGCTCACCGGACAACTCTGGGGCCAACGTCCTGACTTTC
V gene: TRBV7-7; D gene: -; clone size: -; J gene: TRBJ2-1; CDR3 protein: CASSLGDGGYNEQFF; CDR3 DNA: TGTGCTAGCAGCTTGGGGGACGGGGGCTACAATGAGCAGTTCTTC
V gene: TRBV10-3; D gene: TRBD1; clone size: -; J gene: TRBJ1-4; CDR3 protein: CAISAGQGNEKLFF; CDR3 DNA: TGTGCCATCAGTGCGGGACAGGGTAATGAAAAACTGTTTTTT
V gene: TRBV6-5; D gene: -; clone size: -; J gene: TRBJ1-4; CDR3 protein: CASSPYGSFQLFF; CDR3 DNA: TGTGCCAGCAGTCCTTATGGTAGTTTTCAACTGTTTTTT
V gene: TRBV7-8; D gene: -; clone size: -; J gene: TRBJ1-4; CDR3 protein: CASSLFGTGTGSTNEKLFF; CDR3 DNA: TGTGCCAGCAGCTTATTCGGTACAGGGACCGGGTCAACTAATGAAAAACTGTTTTTT
V gene: TRBV6-5; D gene: -; clone size: -; J gene: TRBJ1-3; CDR3 protein: CASSTIQGIGNTIYF; CDR3 DNA: TGTGCCAGCAGTACCATACAGGGTATCGGAAACACCATATATTTT
V gene: TRBV7-9; D gene: TRBD1; clone size: -; J gene: TRBJ1-2; CDR3 protein: CASSPWTGANYGYTF; CDR3 DNA: TGTGCCAGCAGCCCGTGGACAGGGGCTAACTATGGCTACACCTTC
V gene: TRBV6-5; D gene: TRBD1; clone size: -; J gene: TRBJ1-2; CDR3 protein: CASSVRGENYGYTF; CDR3 DNA: TGTGCCAGCAGTGTCAGGGGGGAGAACTATGGCTACACCTTC
V gene: TRBV19; D gene: TRBD1; clone size: -; J gene: TRBJ2-5; CDR3 protein: CASTPGDREETQYF; CDR3 DNA: TGTGCCAGTACCCCGGGGGACAGGGAAGAGACCCAGTACTTC
V gene: TRBV6-5; D gene: -; clone size: -; J gene: TRBJ1-2; CDR3 protein: CASRRTANYGYTF; CDR3 DNA: TGTGCCAGCAGACGGACAGCAAACTATGGCTACACCTTC
V gene: TRBV6-1; D gene: TRBD1; clone size: -; J gene: TRBJ2-1; CDR3 protein: CASSETGTGVYNEQFF; CDR3 DNA: TGTGCCAGCAGTGAAACCGGGACAGGGGTGTACAATGAGCAGTTCTTC
V gene: TRBV5-1; D gene: TRBD2; clone size: -; J gene: TRBJ2-5; CDR3 protein: CASSSDGGAGETQYF; CDR3 DNA: TGCGCCAGCAGCTCGGACGGGGGGGCCGGAGAGACCCAGTACTTC
V gene: TRBV9; D gene: -; clone size: -; J gene: TRBJ2-5; CDR3 protein: CASSVSKEETQYF; CDR3 DNA: TGTGCCAGCAGCGTAAGTAAGGAAGAGACCCAGTACTTC
V gene: TRBV28; D gene: -; clone size: -; J gene: TRBJ1-5; CDR3 protein: CASRGPGYSNQPQHF; CDR3 DNA: TGTGCCAGCAGAGGACCAGGTTATAGCAATCAGCCCCAGCATTTT
V gene: TRBV10-3; D gene: -; clone size: -; J gene: TRBJ2-5; CDR3 protein: CAIRSFGEGETQYF; CDR3 DNA: TGTGCCATCAGAAGTTTCGGGGAAGGGGAGACCCAGTACTTC
V gene: TRBV5-4; D gene: TRBD2; clone size: -; J gene: TRBJ2-5; CDR3 protein: CASSNGGGRETQYF; CDR3 DNA: TGTGCCAGCAGCAACGGGGGAGGGCGGGAGACCCAGTACTTC
V gene: TRBV2; D gene: -; clone size: few; J gene: TRBJ2-6; CDR3 protein: CASSAGANVLTF; CDR3 DNA: TGTGCCAGCAGTGCCGGGGCCAACGTCCTGACTTTC
V gene: TRBV6-1; D gene: TRBD2; clone size: -; J gene: TRBJ2-7; CDR3 protein: CAKRDANYEQYF; CDR3 DNA: TGTGCCAAGCGGGACGCGAACTACGAGCAGTACTTC
V gene: TRBV2; D gene: TRBD2; clone size: -; J gene: TRBJ2-3; CDR3 protein: CASSLTSGRGMDTQYF; CDR3 DNA: TGTGCCAGCAGTTTGACTAGCGGGAGGGGCATGGATACGCAGTATTTT
V gene: TRBV9; D gene: TRBD1; clone size: -; J gene: TRBJ1-3; CDR3 protein: CASSHWDRGAGSGNTIYF; CDR3 DNA: TGTGCCAGCAGCCATTGGGACAGGGGAGCGGGCTCTGGAAACACCATATATTTT
V gene: TRBV28; D gene: -; clone size: -; J gene: TRBJ1-2; CDR3 protein: CASILGPPAGYTF; CDR3 DNA: TGTGCCAGCATCCTCGGCCCCCCGGCGGGCTACACCTTC
V gene: TRBV29-1; D gene: -; clone size: -; J gene: TRBJ2-2; CDR3 protein: CSVEDKSNTGELFF; CDR3 DNA: TGCAGCGTCGAAGACAAATCGAACACCGGGGAGCTGTTTTTT
V gene: TRBV7-9; D gene: TRBD1; clone size: -; J gene: TRBJ2-6; CDR3 protein: CASSPTGAGANVLTF; CDR3 DNA: TGTGCCAGCAGCCCGACAGGGGCTGGGGCCAACGTCCTGACTTTC
V gene: TRBV7-9; D gene: TRBD2; clone size: -; J gene: TRBJ2-2; CDR3 protein: CASSLGTSGRTGELFF; CDR3 DNA: TGTGCCAGCAGCCTCGGGACTAGCGGGAGAACCGGGGAGCTGTTTTTT
V gene: TRBV19; D gene: TRBD1; clone size: -; J gene: TRBJ2-5; CDR3 protein: CASSNTGTGTETQYF; CDR3 DNA: TGTGCCAGTAGTAACACCGGGACAGGGACAGAGACCCAGTACTTC
V gene: TRBV6-6; D gene: -; clone size: -; J gene: TRBJ1-2; CDR3 protein: CASTSAGYGYTF; CDR3 DNA: TGTGCCAGCACCTCGGCTGGCTATGGCTACACCTTC
V gene: TRBV6-6; D gene: -; clone size: -; J gene: TRBJ1-2; CDR3 protein: CASSYSTEGGYGYTF; CDR3 DNA: TGTGCCAGCAGTTACTCGACCGAGGGTGGGTATGGCTACACCTTC
V gene: TRBV30; D gene: -; clone size: -; J gene: TRBJ2-2; CDR3 protein: CAWSVERTGELFF; CDR3 DNA: TGTGCCTGGAGTGTGGAGAGGACCGGGGAGCTGTTTTTT
V gene: TRBV2; D gene: -; clone size: -; J gene: TRBJ1-3; CDR3 protein: CASSEVQGISGNTIYF; CDR3 DNA: TGTGCCAGCAGTGAAGTACAGGGCATCTCTGGAAACACCATATATTTT
V gene: TRBV9; D gene: -; clone size: -; J gene: TRBJ2-5; CDR3 protein: CASSVAQGGETQYF; CDR3 DNA: TGTGCCAGCAGCGTAGCGCAGGGTGGGGAGACCCAGTACTTC
V gene: TRBV6-6; D gene: TRBD2; clone size: -; J gene: TRBJ2-1; CDR3 protein: CASRTLAGGPQFF; CDR3 DNA: TGTGCCAGCAGAACACTAGCGGGGGGGCCGCAGTTCTTC
V gene: TRBV6-5; D gene: -; clone size: -; J gene: TRBJ1-1; CDR3 protein: CASRIQGYTEAFF; CDR3 DNA: TGTGCCAGCCGAATACAGGGATACACTGAAGCTTTCTTT
V gene: TRBV2; D gene: -; clone size: -; J gene: TRBJ2-5; CDR3 protein: CASSERRREGTQYF; CDR3 DNA: TGTGCCAGCAGTGAAAGGCGACGCGAAGGAACCCAGTACTTC
V gene: TRBV4-1; D gene: TRBD1; clone size: -; J gene: TRBJ1-5; CDR3 protein: CASSPGTGGLQPQHF; CDR3 DNA: TGCGCCAGCAGCCCAGGGACAGGGGGCTTGCAGCCCCAGCATTTT
V gene: TRBV6-5; D gene: -; clone size: -; J gene: TRBJ1-1; CDR3 protein: CASERGGTEAFF; CDR3 DNA: TGTGCCAGCGAGAGGGGTGGCACTGAAGCTTTCTTT